This TCR beta chain emerged from a study of blood T cell repertoires in COVID-19. Study in general: Acute-phase and convalescent COVID-19 samples originated in the United States, Italy and Spain. T cells, B-cell-depleted T cells, or PBMCs supplied cDNA or gDNA.

There are 16 residues in the CDR3. With 2 bases clipped from V and 1 base from J, the junction kept 5 bases outside the gene matches. From germline, CDR1 is SGHRS and CDR2 YFSETQ. In the original processing: The assay estimated nucleated cells by amplifying reference gene primers. The table came from immunoSEQ multiplex PCR; TCRdb's copy has only in-frame clones and leaves some out. That table gives V, J and clone size, and the DNA gave D and trimming. The sample holds roughly 91,000 clones, roughly 78% seen once. Sequencing input: peripheral blood. This chain joins TRBV5-1 and TRBJ2-5, with 10 positions matching TRBD2. This TCR was recovered from a woman over 75 with acute or convalescent COVID-19. The CDR3 sequence is CASSFSLAGAQETQYF. For the CDR3, the DNA is TGCGCCAGCAGCTTCTCGCTAGCGGGGGCCCAAGAGACCCAGTACTTC. Full variable domain (outside the CDR3, taken from reference TRBV5-1 and TRBJ2-5): KAGVTQTPRYLIKTRGQQVTLSCSPISGHRSVSWYQQTPGQGLQFLFEYFSETQRNKGNFPGRFSGRQFSNSRSEMNVSTLELGDSALYLCASSFSLAGAQETQYFGPGTRLLVL.